A selection of T cell receptor beta chains follows, all from one sample in a study of cytomegalovirus exposure and HLA in healthy donors. Measured with immunoSEQ multiplex PCR; TCRdb has only the in-frame clones, and not every one. The sample records around 200,000 clones, roughly 70% being singletons. Sequencing input: PBMCs. These TCRs come from a male donor in good health and CMV-seronegative. Each CDR3 is given with its conserved first and last residue. Not every row has a clone size; where given, it reads once, few, many or a size class.

J gene | clone size | V gene | CDR3 protein
TRBJ1-3 | NA | TRBV6-5 | CASSLGQLRGNTIYF
TRBJ1-6 | NA | TRBV11-2 | CASSLRGTGVNSPLHF
TRBJ2-2 | once | TRBV9 | CASSPRPGTGIGELFF
TRBJ2-1 | NA | TRBV4-3 | CASSQEEAEYNEQFF
TRBJ1-5 | once | TRBV18 | CASSPGEGTGQPQHF
TRBJ2-1 | NA | TRBV7-9 | CASRTRGTAYNEQFF
TRBJ1-2 | NA | TRBV6-6 | CASSARGADYGYTF
TRBJ2-2 | NA | TRBV6-5 | CASSYRAMGRGGELFF
TRBJ1-4 | NA | TRBV30 | CAWNRVDEKLFF
TRBJ2-3 | NA | TRBV5-3 | CARSLELAGERDTQYF
TRBJ1-4 | NA | TRBV9 | CASTRGSNEKLFF
TRBJ1-6 | NA | TRBV30 | CACIPGTRYNSPLHF
TRBJ2-7 | NA | TRBV7-9 | CASSLGDRGRYEQYF
TRBJ2-3 | NA | TRBV7-3 | CASSLGPSTSGRADTQYF
TRBJ1-4 | few | TRBV2 | CASIRGGSVSEKLFF